This paragraph reports one T cell receptor beta chain. Its antigen is undetermined. The CDR3 covers 14 residues. Trimming pared 1 base from V and 2 bases from J, leaving 7 bases between. CDR1 and CDR2 from the germline V gene are SGHKS and YYEKEE (reference sequence). This sample was included in a study of OX40 agonist ivuxolimab in advanced cancers. About the research overall: Patients' therapy was ivuxolimab, an antibody that acts as an agonist of OX40 (CD134). Patients got intravenous ivuxolimab at 0.01 to 10 mg/kg every 2 weeks. Study-wide points: Both CD4+ and CD8+ T cell populations in blood had undergone clonal expansion by week 6 at 0.1 to 3.0 mg/kg.

TCRdb's copy holds only in-frame clones and misses some; the assay was immunoSEQ multiplex PCR. The sample consists of approximately 80,000 clones, around 91% of them appearing once. Patients with autoimmune history or systemic immunosuppression were excluded. The chain combines TRBV5-5 with TRBJ1-5; unclear D gene. The sample consisted of CD4+ or CD8+ T cells sorted from blood, taken in a trial of the OX40 agonist ivuxolimab. The clonotype comes from an adult with an advanced solid tumor such as melanoma, head and neck, liver or kidney cancer. CDR3: CASSLQEGNQPQHF. CDR3 nucleotides: TGTGCCAGCAGCTTGCAGGAGGGCAATCAGCCCCAGCATTTT. The entire variable domain, with the rest obtained from reference TRBV5-5 and TRBJ1-5, is as follows: DAGVTQSPTHLIKTRGQQVTLRCSPISGHKSVSWYQQVLGQGPQFIFQYYEKEERGRGNFPDRFSARQFPNYSSELNVNALLLGDSALYLCASSLQEGNQPQHFGDGTRLSIL.